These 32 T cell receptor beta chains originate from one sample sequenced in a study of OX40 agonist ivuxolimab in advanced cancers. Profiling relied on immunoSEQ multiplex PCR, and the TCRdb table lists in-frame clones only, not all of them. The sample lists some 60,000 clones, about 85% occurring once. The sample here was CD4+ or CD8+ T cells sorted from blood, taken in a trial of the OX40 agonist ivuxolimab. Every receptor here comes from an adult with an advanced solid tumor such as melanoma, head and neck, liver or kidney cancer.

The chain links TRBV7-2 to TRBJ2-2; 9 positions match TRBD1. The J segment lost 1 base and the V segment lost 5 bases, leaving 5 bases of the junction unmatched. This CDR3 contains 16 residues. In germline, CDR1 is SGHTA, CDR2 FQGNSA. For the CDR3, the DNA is TGTGCCAGCAGCATCTACAGGGGGCAGAACACCGGGGAGCTGTTTTTT. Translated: CASSIYRGQNTGELFF.

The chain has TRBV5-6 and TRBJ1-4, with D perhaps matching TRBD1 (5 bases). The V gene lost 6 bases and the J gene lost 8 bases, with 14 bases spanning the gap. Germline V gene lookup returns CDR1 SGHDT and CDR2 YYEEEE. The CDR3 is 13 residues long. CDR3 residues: CASKGRVEEKLFF. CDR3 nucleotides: TGTGCCAGCAAGGGCAGGGTGGAGGAAAAACTGTTTTTT.

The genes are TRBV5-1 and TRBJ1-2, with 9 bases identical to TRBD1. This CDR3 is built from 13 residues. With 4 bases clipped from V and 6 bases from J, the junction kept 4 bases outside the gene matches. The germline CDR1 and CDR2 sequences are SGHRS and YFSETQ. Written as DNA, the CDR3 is TGCGCCAGCAGCGTGGGGACAGGGAATGGCTACACCTTC. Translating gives CASSVGTGNGYTF.

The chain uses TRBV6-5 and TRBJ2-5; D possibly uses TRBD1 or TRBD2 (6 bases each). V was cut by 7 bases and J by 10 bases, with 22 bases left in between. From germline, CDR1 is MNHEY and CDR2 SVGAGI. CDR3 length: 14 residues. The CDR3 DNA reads TGTGCCAGCACACCCGGGGGCCGGGCGGGAAGCCAGTACTTC. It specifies CASTPGGRAGSQYF.

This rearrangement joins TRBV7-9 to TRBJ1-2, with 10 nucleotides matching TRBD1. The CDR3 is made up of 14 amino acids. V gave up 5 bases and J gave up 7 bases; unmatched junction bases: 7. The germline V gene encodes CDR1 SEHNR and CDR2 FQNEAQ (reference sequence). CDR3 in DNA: TGTGCCAGCAGCCAGGGACAGGGGCAACGTGGCTACACCTTC. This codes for CASSQGQGQRGYTF.

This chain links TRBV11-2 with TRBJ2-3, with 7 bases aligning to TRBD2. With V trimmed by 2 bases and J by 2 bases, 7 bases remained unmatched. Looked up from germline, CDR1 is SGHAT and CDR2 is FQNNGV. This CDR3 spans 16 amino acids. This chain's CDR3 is CASSLRGDSATDTQYF. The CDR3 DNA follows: TGTGCCAGCAGCTTACGGGGGGACTCTGCCACAGATACGCAGTATTTT.

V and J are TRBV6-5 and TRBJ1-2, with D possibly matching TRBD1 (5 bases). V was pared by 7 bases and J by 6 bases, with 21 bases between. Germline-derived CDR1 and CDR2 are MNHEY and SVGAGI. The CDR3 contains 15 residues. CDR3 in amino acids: CASIPTYGDYDGYTF. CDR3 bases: TGTGCCAGCATCCCAACCTACGGGGACTACGATGGCTACACCTTC.

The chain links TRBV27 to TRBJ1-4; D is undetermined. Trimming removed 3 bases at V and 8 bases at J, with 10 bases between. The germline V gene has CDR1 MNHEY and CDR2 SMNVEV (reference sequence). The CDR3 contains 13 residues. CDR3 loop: CASSLGREEKLFF. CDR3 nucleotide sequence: TGTGCCAGCAGTTTGGGAAGGGAGGAAAAACTGTTTTTT.

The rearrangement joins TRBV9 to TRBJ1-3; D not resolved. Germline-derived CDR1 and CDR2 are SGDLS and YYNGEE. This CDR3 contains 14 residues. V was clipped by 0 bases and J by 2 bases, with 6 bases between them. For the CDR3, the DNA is TGTGCCAGCAGCGTAGCGGGAACTGGAAACACCATATATTTT. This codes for CASSVAGTGNTIYF.

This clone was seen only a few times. The CDR3 DNA reads TGTGCCAGTAGTCCTGGACCTGTTGCGACCCAGTACTTC. Protein sequence: CASSPGPVATQYF. The rearrangement uses TRBV19 and TRBJ2-5; D unresolved. V was cut by 5 bases and J by 7 bases, with 14 bases left in between. Germline CDR1 reads LNHDA; CDR2 reads SQIVND (reference sequence). CDR3 size: 13 residues.

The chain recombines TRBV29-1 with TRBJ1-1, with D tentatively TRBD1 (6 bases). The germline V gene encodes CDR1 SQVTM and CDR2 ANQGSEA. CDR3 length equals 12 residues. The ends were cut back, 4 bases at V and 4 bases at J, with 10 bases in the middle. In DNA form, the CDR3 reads TGCAGCGTTGGCAGGGGCGGCACTGAAGCTTTCTTT. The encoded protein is CSVGRGGTEAFF.

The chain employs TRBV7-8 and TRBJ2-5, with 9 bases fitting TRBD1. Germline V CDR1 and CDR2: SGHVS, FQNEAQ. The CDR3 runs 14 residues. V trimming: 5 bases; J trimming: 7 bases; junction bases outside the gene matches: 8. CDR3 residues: CASSPYTGGMTQYF. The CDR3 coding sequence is TGTGCCAGCAGCCCTTATACAGGGGGCATGACCCAGTACTTC.

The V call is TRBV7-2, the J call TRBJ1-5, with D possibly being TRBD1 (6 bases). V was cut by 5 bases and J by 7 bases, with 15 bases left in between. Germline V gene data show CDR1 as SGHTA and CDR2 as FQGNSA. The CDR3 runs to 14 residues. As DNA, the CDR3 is TGTGCCAGCAGCCCAGGCGGGGGCGAGCAGCCCCAGCATTTT. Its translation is CASSPGGGEQPQHF.

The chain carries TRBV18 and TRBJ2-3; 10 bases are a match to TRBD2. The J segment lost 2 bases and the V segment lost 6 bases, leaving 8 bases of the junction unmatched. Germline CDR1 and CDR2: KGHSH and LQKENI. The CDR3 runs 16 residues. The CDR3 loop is CASSHKRGGSTDTQYF. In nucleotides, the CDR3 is TGTGCCAGCTCTCACAAGCGGGGGGGCTCCACAGATACGCAGTATTTT.

The CDR3 DNA reads as TGTGCCAGCAGCCCTTACGGGGATACTGCCTACGAGCAGTACTTC. Translation: CASSPYGDTAYEQYF. The chain has TRBV11-3 and TRBJ2-7, with a possible D match to TRBD2 (5 bases). From germline, CDR1 is SGHNT and CDR2 YENEEA. CDR3 length: 15 amino acids. Trimming left V 5 bases short and J 2 bases short, with 16 bases between. Using reference TRBV11-3 and TRBJ2-7 for the parts outside the CDR3, the full variable domain is EAGVVQSPRYKIIEKKQPVAFWCNPISGHNTLYWYLQNLGQGPELLIRYENEEAVDDSQLPKDRFSAERLKGVDSTLKIQPAELGDSAVYLCASSPYGDTAYEQYFGPGTRLTVT.

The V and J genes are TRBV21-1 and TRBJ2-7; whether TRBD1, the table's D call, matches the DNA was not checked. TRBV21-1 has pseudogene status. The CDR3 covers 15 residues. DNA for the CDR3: TGTGCCAGCAGCTTTCACAGGGGGCGAGGGGTCGAGCAGTACTTC. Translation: CASSFHRGRGVEQYF.

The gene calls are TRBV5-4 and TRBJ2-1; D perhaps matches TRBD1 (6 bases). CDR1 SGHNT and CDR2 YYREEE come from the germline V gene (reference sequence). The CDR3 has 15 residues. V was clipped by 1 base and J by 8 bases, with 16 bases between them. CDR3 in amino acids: CASSLRRIRGDEQFF. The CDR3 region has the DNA TGTGCCAGCAGCTTGAGACGTATCAGGGGAGATGAGCAGTTCTTC.

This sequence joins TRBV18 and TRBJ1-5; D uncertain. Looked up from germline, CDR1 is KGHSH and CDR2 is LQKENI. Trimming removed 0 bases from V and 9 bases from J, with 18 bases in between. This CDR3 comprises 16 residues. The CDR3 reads CASSPPVGLTPGPQHF. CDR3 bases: TGTGCCAGCTCACCACCGGTGGGTCTTACCCCGGGGCCCCAGCATTTT.

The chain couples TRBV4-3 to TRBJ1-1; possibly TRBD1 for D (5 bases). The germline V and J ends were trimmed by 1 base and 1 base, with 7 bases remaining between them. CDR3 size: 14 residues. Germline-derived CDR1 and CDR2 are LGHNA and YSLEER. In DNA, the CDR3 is TGCGCCAGCAGCCAAGTGAGGGGGAACACTGAAGCTTTCTTT. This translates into CASSQVRGNTEAFF.

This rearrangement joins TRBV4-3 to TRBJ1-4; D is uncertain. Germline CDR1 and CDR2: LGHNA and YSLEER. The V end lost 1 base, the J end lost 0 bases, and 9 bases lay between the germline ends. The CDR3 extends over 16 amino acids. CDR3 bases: TGCGCCAGCAGCCAAGTTCAGACTGCAACTAATGAAAAACTGTTTTTT. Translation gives CASSQVQTATNEKLFF.

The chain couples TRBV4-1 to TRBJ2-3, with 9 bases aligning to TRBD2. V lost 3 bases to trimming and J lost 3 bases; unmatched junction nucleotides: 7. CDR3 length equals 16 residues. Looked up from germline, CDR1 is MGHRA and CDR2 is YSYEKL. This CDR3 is CASSHPSSGVTDTQYF. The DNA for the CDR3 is TGCGCCAGCAGCCACCCTTCTAGCGGGGTAACAGATACGCAGTATTTT.

The CDR3 region has the DNA TGTGCCGGACAGGGGGCCGGAAACACCATATATTTT. Translated: CAGQGAGNTIYF. This rearrangement joins TRBV2 to TRBJ1-3, with TRBD1 identical over 11 bases. The CDR3 is 12 amino acids. V lost 11 bases to trimming and J lost 4 bases; unmatched junction nucleotides: 1. CDR1 and CDR2 from the germline V gene are SNHLY and FYNNEI.

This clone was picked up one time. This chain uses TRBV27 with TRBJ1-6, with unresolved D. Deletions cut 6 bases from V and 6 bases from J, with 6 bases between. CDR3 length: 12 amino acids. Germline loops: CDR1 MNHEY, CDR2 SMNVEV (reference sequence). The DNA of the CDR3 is TGTGCCAGCAGGGAACTTAATTCACCCCTCCACTTT. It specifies CASRELNSPLHF.

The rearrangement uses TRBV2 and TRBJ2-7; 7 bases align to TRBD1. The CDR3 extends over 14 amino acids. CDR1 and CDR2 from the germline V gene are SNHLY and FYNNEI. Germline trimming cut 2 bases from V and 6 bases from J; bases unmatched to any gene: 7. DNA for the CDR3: TGTGCCAGCAGTGAACAGGGGGACAGTTCCGAGCAGTACTTC. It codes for CASSEQGDSSEQYF.

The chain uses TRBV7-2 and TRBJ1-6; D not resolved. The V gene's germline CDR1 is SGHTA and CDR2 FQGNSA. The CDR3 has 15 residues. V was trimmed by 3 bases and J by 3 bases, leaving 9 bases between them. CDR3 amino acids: CASSLIPNYNSPLHF. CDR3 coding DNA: TGTGCCAGCAGCTTGATTCCCAACTATAATTCACCCCTCCACTTT.

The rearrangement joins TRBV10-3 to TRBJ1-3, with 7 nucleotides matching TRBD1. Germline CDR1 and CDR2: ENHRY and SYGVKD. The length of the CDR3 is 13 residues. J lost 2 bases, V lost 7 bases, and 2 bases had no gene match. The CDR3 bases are TGTGCCATCACCGACAGGGCTGGAAACACCATATATTTT. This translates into CAITDRAGNTIYF.

The CDR3 sequence: CASSSQGASYNEQFF. The CDR3 DNA sequence: TGTGCCAGCAGCTCTCAGGGGGCATCCTACAATGAGCAGTTCTTC. The chain uses TRBV5-4 and TRBJ2-1, with 8 bases matching TRBD1. The germline gives CDR1 SGHNT, CDR2 YYREEE (reference sequence). J was trimmed by 1 base and V by 3 bases; bases with no gene match: 3. This CDR3 has 15 amino acids.

The CDR3 reads CASSSGRVLYGYTF. DNA of the CDR3: TGTGCCAGCAGCTCTGGGAGGGTTCTCTATGGCTACACCTTC. The chain recombines TRBV7-9 with TRBJ1-2; D gene ambiguous. The CDR3 contains 14 residues. V lost 4 bases to trimming and J lost 4 bases, with 13 bases between them. The germline V gene has CDR1 SEHNR and CDR2 FQNEAQ (reference sequence).

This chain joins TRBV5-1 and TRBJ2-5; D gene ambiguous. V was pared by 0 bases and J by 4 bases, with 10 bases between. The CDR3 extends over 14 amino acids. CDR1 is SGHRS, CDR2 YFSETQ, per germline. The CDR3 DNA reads TGCGCCAGCAGCTTGGATGGACGAAGAGAGACCCAGTACTTC. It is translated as CASSLDGRRETQYF.

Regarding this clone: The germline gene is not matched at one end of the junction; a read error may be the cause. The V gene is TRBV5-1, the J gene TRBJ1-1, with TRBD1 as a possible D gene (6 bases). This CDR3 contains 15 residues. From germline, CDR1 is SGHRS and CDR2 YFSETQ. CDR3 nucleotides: TGCGTCAGCAGCTCAGAGGGGGGTCGAAACGCTGAAGCTTTCTTT. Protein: CVSSSEGGRNAEAFF.

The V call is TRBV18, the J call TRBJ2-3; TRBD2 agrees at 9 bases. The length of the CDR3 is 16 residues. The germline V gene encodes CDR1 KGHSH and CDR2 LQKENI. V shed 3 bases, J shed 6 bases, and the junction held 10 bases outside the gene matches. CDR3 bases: TGTGCCAGCTCACCTAACCGCGGGGGGGCCGGGGATACGCAGTATTTT. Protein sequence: CASSPNRGGAGDTQYF.

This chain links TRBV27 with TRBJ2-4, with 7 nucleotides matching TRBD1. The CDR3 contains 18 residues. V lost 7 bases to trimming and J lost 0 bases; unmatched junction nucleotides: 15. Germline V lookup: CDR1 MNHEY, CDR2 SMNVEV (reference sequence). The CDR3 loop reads CASNRDRARSIAKNIQYF. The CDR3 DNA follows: TGTGCCAGCAACCGTGACAGGGCTAGGTCTATAGCCAAAAACATTCAGTACTTC.